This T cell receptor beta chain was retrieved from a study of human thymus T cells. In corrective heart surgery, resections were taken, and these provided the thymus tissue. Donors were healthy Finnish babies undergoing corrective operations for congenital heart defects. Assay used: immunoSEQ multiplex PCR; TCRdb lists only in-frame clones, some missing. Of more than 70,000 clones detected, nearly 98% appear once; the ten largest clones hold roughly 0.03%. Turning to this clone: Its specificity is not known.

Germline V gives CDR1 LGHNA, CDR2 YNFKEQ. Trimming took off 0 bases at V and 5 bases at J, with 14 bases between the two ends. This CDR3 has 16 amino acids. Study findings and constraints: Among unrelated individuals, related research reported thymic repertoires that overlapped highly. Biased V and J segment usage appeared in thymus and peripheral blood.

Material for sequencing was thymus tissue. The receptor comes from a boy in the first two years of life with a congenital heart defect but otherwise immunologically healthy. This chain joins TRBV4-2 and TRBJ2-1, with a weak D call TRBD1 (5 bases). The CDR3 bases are TGTGCCAGCAGCCAAGAAACCCCTCCAGGGAACAATGAGCAGTTCTTC. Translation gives CASSQETPPGNNEQFF.